The 21 T cell receptor beta chains given below trace back to one sample, sequenced in a study of cytomegalovirus exposure and HLA in healthy donors. The PCR used 60 Vbeta and 13 Jbeta primers. The repertoire was sequenced with immunoSEQ multiplex PCR; TCRdb's copy has only in-frame clones and lacks some. The sample lists around 220,000 clones; 70% to 80% were seen once. Sequenced input: PBMCs. These TCRs come from a woman aged 25 to 45 in good health and CMV-seronegative.

This clone was seen more than once but under ten times. The genes are TRBV6-1 and TRBJ1-2, with a tentative D call TRBD1 (5 bases). In germline, CDR1 is MNHNS, CDR2 SASEGT. V shed 0 bases and J shed 4 bases, with 12 bases lying between them. The CDR3 covers 15 residues. The CDR3 here is CASSEAGRVGYGYTF. CDR3 DNA sequence: TGTGCCAGCAGTGAAGCAGGCAGGGTAGGCTATGGCTACACCTTC.

This clone came up once. The chain recombines TRBV14 with TRBJ1-1; D is unclear. Germline loops: CDR1 SGHDN, CDR2 FVKESK. This CDR3 has 13 residues. Trimming shortened V by 2 bases and J by 1 base, and 5 bases separated the two germline ends. The CDR3 is CASSQRRNTEAFF. The CDR3 coding sequence is TGTGCCAGCAGCCAACGGAGGAACACTGAAGCTTTCTTT.

This clone was found once. The V gene is TRBV5-4, the J gene TRBJ2-1; weak D call: TRBD1 (6 bases). The length of the CDR3 is 15 residues. V shed 7 bases and J shed 6 bases, with 20 bases lying between them. Germline-derived CDR1 and CDR2 are SGHNT and YYREEE (reference sequence). CDR3 in amino acids: CASLPGGGAANEQFF. The CDR3 coding sequence is TGTGCCAGCCTCCCTGGGGGCGGTGCGGCCAATGAGCAGTTCTTC.

For this clone: An end of the junction differs from the germline gene, which may be a read error. The chain couples TRBV5-1 to TRBJ2-5; 10 nucleotides match TRBD2. The CDR3 runs to 17 residues. Germline-derived CDR1 and CDR2 are SGHRS and YFSETQ. CDR3 in DNA: TGCGCCAGCAACTCTGGGAGCGGTAGCGGGGGGTCAGAGGCCCAGTACTTC. This codes for CASNSGSGSGGSEAQYF.

The chain employs TRBV5-5 and TRBJ2-2; maybe TRBD2 (6 bases). V was shortened by 4 bases and J by 5 bases, with 15 bases between the two germline ends. The germline CDR1 and CDR2 sequences are SGHKS and YYEKEE (reference sequence). This CDR3 has 15 residues. In DNA form, the CDR3 reads TGTGCCAGCAGCGCAGAGGATGCGGGGACCGGGGAGCTGTTTTTT. This sequence encodes CASSAEDAGTGELFF.

V is TRBV11-3 and J is TRBJ2-5; 9 positions match TRBD1. The J call is uncertain, as TRBJ2-7 better fits the DNA end. Germline CDR1 SGHNT, CDR2 YENEEA. The CDR3 totals 18 residues. CDR3: CASSLASLTGGKGYEQYF. In DNA form, the CDR3 reads TGTGCCAGCAGCTTAGCATCCCTCACAGGGGGCAAGGGCTACGAGCAGTACTTC.

V is TRBV5-1 and J is TRBJ2-4; 14 positions agree with TRBD2. CDR3 length: 18 amino acids. The J segment lost 0 bases and the V segment lost 4 bases, leaving 6 bases of the junction unmatched. Germline CDR1 and CDR2: SGHRS and YFSETQ. CDR3 amino acids: CASSPTSGRAQAKNIQYF. The CDR3 DNA reads as TGCGCCAGCAGCCCGACTAGCGGGAGGGCACAAGCCAAAAACATTCAGTACTTC.

The genes are TRBV5-6 and TRBJ2-3, with 7 bases lining up with TRBD2. This CDR3 contains 16 residues. With V trimmed by 0 bases and J by 4 bases, 8 bases remained unmatched. The germline V gene has CDR1 SGHDT and CDR2 YYEEEE. The CDR3 loop is CASSLGGRAGADTQYF. The CDR3 nucleotides read TGTGCCAGCAGCTTGGGGGGCCGGGCGGGGGCAGATACGCAGTATTTT.

In regard to this clone: A read error may account for a junction end that differs from germline. This rearrangement joins TRBV7-6 to TRBJ1-6; 8 bases map to TRBD1. The CDR3 totals 17 residues. CDR1 SGHVS and CDR2 FNYEAQ come from the germline V gene. The DNA of the CDR3 is TGTGCCAGCAGCTTAGGGTCGACAGGGGACTATAATTCACCCCTCAACTTT. This gives the protein CASSLGSTGDYNSPLNF.

The chain joins TRBV10-3 to TRBJ1-5; D not resolved. The CDR3 consists of 13 residues. Germline V gives CDR1 ENHRY, CDR2 SYGVKD. V lost 6 bases and J 0 bases, leaving 6 bases between the germline ends. Here the CDR3 reads CAIRADSNQPQHF. In DNA, the CDR3 is TGTGCCATCAGGGCAGATAGCAATCAGCCCCAGCATTTT.

The chain uses TRBV19 and TRBJ2-7; TRBD1 matches at 8 bases. Germline trimming cut 6 bases from V and 1 base from J; bases unmatched to any gene: 5. The CDR3 spans 14 residues. Germline CDR1 LNHDA, CDR2 SQIVND (reference sequence). The CDR3 sequence is CASSRTGISYEQYF. CDR3 DNA: TGTGCCAGTAGCAGGACAGGGATTTCCTACGAGCAGTACTTC.

The gene calls are TRBV5-6 and TRBJ2-3, with a possible D match to TRBD1 (6 bases). Trimming stripped 3 bases from V and 4 bases from J, with 15 bases between. The V gene's germline CDR1 is SGHDT and CDR2 YYEEEE. The CDR3 runs 15 residues. The CDR3: CASSSPLGGPDTQYF. Written as DNA, the CDR3 is TGTGCCAGCAGCTCACCCCTAGGGGGACCAGATACGCAGTATTTT. Full variable domain (missing parts from reference TRBV5-6 and TRBJ2-3): DAGVTQSPTHLIKTRGQQVTLRCSPKSGHDTVSWYQQALGQGPQFIFQYYEEEERQRGNFPDRFSGHQFPNYSSELNVNALLLGDSALYLCASSSPLGGPDTQYFGPGTRLTVL.

This clone was observed once. The same CDR3 also results from other DNA sequences found in this sample. The chain employs TRBV18 and TRBJ1-3, with unresolved D. The V gene lost 3 bases and the J gene lost 1 base, with 7 bases spanning the gap. Germline-derived CDR1 and CDR2 are KGHSH and LQKENI. The CDR3 covers 14 residues. CDR3 bases: TGTGCCAGCTCACCGCAGTCTTCTGGAAACACCATATATTTT. Its protein is CASSPQSSGNTIYF.

J is TRBJ1-1 and V is TRBV10-3; D gene unclear. The CDR3 totals 13 residues. In germline, CDR1 is ENHRY, CDR2 SYGVKD. The ends were cut back, 7 bases at V and 0 bases at J, with 9 bases in the middle. In DNA form, the CDR3 reads TGTGCCATCAATTCCGGGTTGAACACTGAAGCTTTCTTT. It specifies CAINSGLNTEAFF.

The chain couples TRBV5-4 to TRBJ2-7; D may be TRBD2 (5 bases). CDR1 is SGHNT and CDR2 is YYREEE in the germline V gene (reference sequence). V was cut by 1 base and J by 3 bases, with 11 bases left in between. This CDR3 contains 14 residues. The CDR3 sequence is CASSLKAAGYEQYF. The CDR3 bases are TGTGCCAGCAGCTTGAAAGCGGCAGGCTACGAGCAGTACTTC.

The chain uses TRBV18 and TRBJ2-2, with D possibly TRBD1 on 5 matching bases. The ends were cut back, 2 bases at V and 3 bases at J, with 10 bases in the middle. The CDR3 length is 15 residues. Germline CDR1 is KGHSH and CDR2 is LQKENI. The CDR3: CASSPLTGDTGELFF. The DNA of the CDR3 is TGTGCCAGCTCACCATTAACAGGAGACACCGGGGAGCTGTTTTTT.

V usage is TRBV27 and J usage is TRBJ2-1, with 15 bases lining up with TRBD2. Germline V lookup: CDR1 MNHEY, CDR2 SMNVEV (reference sequence). The CDR3 runs to 21 residues. V trimming: 3 bases; J trimming: 4 bases; junction bases outside the gene matches: 16. CDR3 region: CASSFSRTSGGAYLAYNEQFF. In DNA form, the CDR3 reads TGTGCCAGCAGTTTCTCCAGGACTAGCGGGGGGGCCTACCTTGCTTACAATGAGCAGTTCTTC.

The rearrangement joins TRBV5-1 to TRBJ1-3, with D possibly matching TRBD1 (5 bases). Between the trimmed V and J ends, which lost 1 base and 8 bases, there was a span of 16 bases. The CDR3 is 15 residues long. Looked up from germline, CDR1 is SGHRS and CDR2 is YFSETQ. CDR3 nucleotide sequence: TGCGCCAGCAGCTTGTACGGCAGGGAACGAGACACCATATATTTT. Protein product: CASSLYGRERDTIYF. Based on the CDR3 plus reference TRBV5-1 and TRBJ1-3, the full variable domain is KAGVTQTPRYLIKTRGQQVTLSCSPISGHRSVSWYQQTPGQGLQFLFEYFSETQRNKGNFPGRFSGRQFSNSRSEMNVSTLELGDSALYLCASSLYGRERDTIYFGEGSWLTVV.

The chain joins TRBV30 to TRBJ1-1; the D is unclear. The germline V gene has CDR1 GTSNPN and CDR2 SVGIG (reference sequence). This CDR3 is 14 amino acids long. V shed 4 bases and J shed 6 bases, with 18 bases lying between them. The CDR3 DNA reads as TGTGCCTGGAAGACAACCTCACGGGGAGCTGAAGCTTTCTTT. Amino acid sequence: CAWKTTSRGAEAFF.

The CDR3 bases are TGTGCCAGCTCACGTGCCGGGCGCAGGGGGCGGGAAGGCAATGAGCAGTTCTTC. Its translation is CASSRAGRRGREGNEQFF. The V call is TRBV18, the J call TRBJ2-1, with TRBD1 matching 8 bases. Germline V gives CDR1 KGHSH, CDR2 LQKENI. The CDR3 runs 18 residues. V lost 4 bases to trimming and J lost 6 bases; unmatched junction nucleotides: 17.

V gene TRBV9 combines with J gene TRBJ1-4; 7 bases agree with TRBD1. Trimming cost V 2 bases and J 8 bases; bases outside gene matches: 9. Per the germline V gene, CDR1 is SGDLS and CDR2 is YYNGEE. CDR3 size: 15 residues. The CDR3 nucleotides read TGTGCCAGCAGCGTCGGGACAGTCGGGGGAGAAAAACTGTTTTTT. It translates to CASSVGTVGGEKLFF.